Ten or more counts support the clone carrying this T cell receptor beta chain. Its target is unknown. Sequencing libraries for TCR beta were prepared with iRepertoire HTBI primers and Arm-PCR of CDR3 regions. TCRdb processed the multiplex PCR reads anew with MiXCR; each CDR3 protein has one entry. The data hold some 430,000 distinct CDR3 sequences, with around a fifth observed a single time. This record belongs to a study of regulatory T cells in long-lasting Graves disease. Overall study findings and caveats: Persistent disease preferred TRBV28, TRBJ1-2 and TRBJ2-5.

The time point here: persistent/refractory GD, antithyroid drugs over 5 years with positive TRAb. Extracted PBMC RNA gave rise to the TCR library. The ends were cut back, 5 bases at V and 8 bases at J, with 22 bases in the middle. The CDR3 loop spans 17 amino acids. Germline V CDR1 and CDR2: MDHEN, SYDVKM. The material sequenced was peripheral blood mononuclear cells (PBMCs), taken when the disease was refractory, from a patient treated with antithyroid drugs. The source is a female donor with Graves disease. The chain is built from TRBV28 and TRBJ1-6; D perhaps matches TRBD1 (6 bases). This CDR3 reads CASSHKSRGLRDSPLHF. CDR3 DNA sequence: TGTGCCAGCAGTCACAAATCCAGGGGATTAAGAGATTCACCCCTCCACTTT.